One sample yielded the 29 T cell receptor beta chains listed below, sequenced in a study of identical twins. One entry per CDR3 protein, called by TCRdb with MiXCR from the 5' RACE reads. This table holds 1,800,000 or so distinct CDR3 sequences, less than 40% found once. The material sequenced was cord blood. The receptor source for this set is a newborn girl in good health.

Regarding this clonotype: Because the CDR3's place on the DNA is in doubt, the DNA is left out and the CDR3 is given as listed by TCRdb. J is TRBJ1-2 and V is TRBV29-1; TRBD1 was called by the table and not checked on the DNA. Inclusive of both ends, the CDR3 amounts to 16 amino acids. CDR1 and CDR2 from the germline V gene are SQVTM and ANQGSEA. CDR3: CTTGGAGGYSAYGCTF.

The chain carries TRBV10-3 and TRBJ2-4; 11 nucleotides match TRBD1. CDR1 is ENHRY and CDR2 is SYGVKD in the germline V gene. The length of the CDR3 is 15 residues. V shed 8 bases, J shed 13 bases, and the junction held 16 bases outside the gene matches. CDR3 DNA: TGTGCCATCGGGCCGGACAGGGGGCGGCTTGGGGAGCAGTACTTC. It is translated as CAIGPDRGRLGEQYF.

This clonotype was recorded a few times. This chain links TRBV28 with TRBJ1-2, with 7 bases aligning to TRBD1. With V trimmed by 9 bases and J by 7 bases, 8 bases remained unmatched. In germline, CDR1 is MDHEN, CDR2 SYDVKM. This CDR3 region has 12 residues. CDR3 bases: TGTGCCAGAAAGGACAGGTTTGGTGGCTACACCTTC. It specifies CARKDRFGGYTF.

V and J are TRBV20-1 and TRBJ2-1, with 8 bases that match TRBD2. This CDR3 region has 16 residues. Germline V CDR1 and CDR2: DFQATT, SNEGSKA (reference sequence). CDR3 residues: CSALTNSGIGGNEQFF. The DNA for the CDR3 is TGCAGCGCCCTAACGAATAGCGGGATCGGTGGGAATGAGCAGTTCTTC.

This clonotype appeared a few times. This chain uses TRBV29-1 with TRBJ1-2; no clear D gene. The germline CDR1 and CDR2 sequences are SQVTM and ANQGSEA. The CDR3 is made up of 12 amino acids. Trimming removed 4 bases at V and 8 bases at J, with 14 bases between. CDR3 residues: CSVGRSDRGYTF. The CDR3, as DNA: TGCAGCGTTGGTCGAAGCGACCGCGGCTACACCTTC.

This rearrangement joins TRBV3-1 to TRBJ2-4, with 8 bases lining up with TRBD2. Near its end, the DNA agrees better with TRBJ2-7, so the J call may be wrong. Germline CDR1 reads LGHDT; CDR2 reads YNNKEL (reference sequence). The CDR3 has 16 amino acids. Here the CDR3 reads CASSPSIGRATYEQYF. In DNA form, the CDR3 reads TGTGCCAGCAGCCCCAGTATCGGGAGGGCCACCTACGAGCAGTACTTC.

The V and J genes are TRBV5-1 and TRBJ1-1; 8 bases fit TRBD1. The V segment lost 0 bases and the J segment 4 bases; nucleotides outside the gene matches: 8. Looked up from germline, CDR1 is SGHRS and CDR2 is YFSETQ. The length of the CDR3 is 16 residues. The CDR3 coding sequence is TGCGCCAGCAGCTTGGTTGTACAGGGGGGAAGCACTGAAGCTTTCTTT. Encoded protein: CASSLVVQGGSTEAFF.

J is TRBJ2-1 and V is TRBV12-3 or TRBV12-4; tentative D call: TRBD2 (7 bases). The ends were cut back, 2 bases at V and 9 bases at J, with 14 bases in the middle. The CDR3 contains 14 residues. CDR3: CASSLLGGPSEQFF. In DNA, the CDR3 is TGTGCCAGCAGTTTATTGGGGGGGCCGAGTGAGCAGTTCTTC.

This clonotype was found a few times. The chain carries TRBV4-1 and TRBJ1-2; 9 positions agree with TRBD1. Per germline, CDR1 MGHRA and CDR2 YSYEKL. V gave up 4 bases and J gave up 8 bases; unmatched junction bases: 11. This CDR3 is built from 15 residues. CDR3 residues: CASSLPGTGITGYTF. CDR3 in DNA: TGCGCCAGCAGCCTACCCGGGACAGGGATTACCGGCTACACCTTC.

V usage is TRBV6-5 and J usage is TRBJ1-1; D is undetermined. Germline values: CDR1 MNHEY, CDR2 SVGAGI. This CDR3 region has 14 residues. Trimming took 2 bases from V and 1 from J, leaving 8 bases between them. The CDR3 sequence: CASSYPTKNTEAFF. As DNA, the CDR3 is TGTGCCAGCAGTTACCCGACTAAGAACACTGAAGCTTTCTTT.

V is TRBV28 and J is TRBJ2-7; D is ambiguous. Germline lookup yields CDR1 MDHEN and CDR2 SYDVKM. The length of the CDR3 is 15 residues. Trimming took 3 bases from V and 3 from J, leaving 15 bases between them. The CDR3 spells CASSFGMGSIYEQYF. CDR3 sequence (DNA): TGTGCCAGCAGTTTTGGAATGGGGTCGATCTACGAGCAGTACTTC.

This clonotype was recorded many times. The V call is TRBV6-6, the J call TRBJ2-5; D uncertain. This CDR3 is built from 14 residues. The V end lost 2 bases, the J end lost 2 bases, and 9 bases lay between the germline ends. Germline CDR1 is MNHNY and CDR2 is SVGAGI (reference sequence). The CDR3 DNA reads TGTGCCAGCAGTTACGGGTTAATTCAAGAGACCCAGTACTTC. It is translated as CASSYGLIQETQYF.

This clonotype was observed a few times. The rearrangement uses TRBV6-5 and TRBJ2-7, with D uncertain. Germline CDR1 and CDR2: MNHEY and SVGAGI. Trimming removed 6 bases at V and 0 bases at J, with 15 bases between. This CDR3 is 15 amino acids long. CDR3 loop: CASSLSTYGSYEQYF. The CDR3 nucleotides read TGTGCCAGCAGCCTATCCACCTACGGCTCCTACGAGCAGTACTTC.

The gene calls are TRBV29-1 and TRBJ2-1, with D possibly TRBD1 on 6 matching bases. The germline V gene encodes CDR1 SQVTM and CDR2 ANQGSEA. The CDR3 totals 14 residues. The V end was cut by 7 bases, the J end by 3 bases, with 16 bases between. This CDR3 is CSALRTEIYNEQFF. The CDR3, as DNA: TGCAGCGCCCTTCGGACAGAGATCTACAATGAGCAGTTCTTC.

The chain uses TRBV4-2 and TRBJ1-1; 9 nucleotides agree with TRBD1. Germline V gives CDR1 LGHNA, CDR2 YNFKEQ. V gave up 4 bases and J gave up 1 base; unmatched junction bases: 10. The CDR3 runs 17 residues. CDR3 in DNA: TGTGCCAGCAGCCCCGCGACAGGGGGACGTGAGAACACTGAAGCTTTCTTT. It yields the protein CASSPATGGRENTEAFF.

The CDR3 loop reads CASTLYGVGRSSYNEQFF. In DNA, the CDR3 is TGTGCCAGCACCCTTTATGGGGTAGGGCGGAGCTCCTACAATGAGCAGTTCTTC. This sequence joins TRBV28 and TRBJ2-1, with D unresolved. Germline values: CDR1 MDHEN, CDR2 SYDVKM. This CDR3 comprises 18 residues. Trimming pared 7 bases from V and 0 bases from J, leaving 22 bases between.

This clonotype has a count of ten or more. The chain recombines TRBV29-1 with TRBJ2-1; 10 positions match TRBD2. Losses at the gene ends were 6 bases for V and 3 bases for J; bases not matched to a gene: 5. This CDR3 spans 14 amino acids. CDR1 SQVTM and CDR2 ANQGSEA come from the germline V gene. The CDR3 bases are TGCAGCGTCCCAGGACTAGCGGTCTACAATGAGCAGTTCTTC. Protein sequence: CSVPGLAVYNEQFF.

Note on this clonotype: The junction departs from the called germline gene at one end, perhaps through a read error. The chain employs TRBV11-2 and TRBJ1-2, with D perhaps matching TRBD1 (5 bases). CDR1 SGHAT and CDR2 FQNNGV come from the germline V gene. The CDR3 is 14 residues long. CDR3 coding DNA: TGTGTCAGCAACTACATCCAGGGCAACTATGGCTACACCTTC. Translation gives CVSNYIQGNYGYTF.

This clonotype was observed a few times. This chain connects TRBV4-2 to TRBJ1-2; D might be TRBD1 (6 bases). V lost 0 bases, J lost 3 bases, and 11 bases lay in between. The CDR3 contains 15 residues. Germline V gene data show CDR1 as LGHNA and CDR2 as YNFKEQ. The CDR3 reads CASSQDSGGHYGYTF. CDR3 DNA: TGTGCCAGCAGCCAAGATTCCGGGGGCCACTATGGCTACACCTTC.

This chain links TRBV30 with TRBJ1-2, with D possibly matching TRBD1 (5 bases). The germline V gene has CDR1 GTSNPN and CDR2 SVGIG (reference sequence). The V gene lost 2 bases and the J gene lost 7 bases, with 8 bases spanning the gap. The CDR3 spans 11 residues. This CDR3 reads CAWSPGFGYTF. The CDR3 DNA follows: TGTGCCTGGAGTCCAGGGTTTGGCTACACCTTC.

This clonotype was seen only once. The chain couples TRBV6-2 or TRBV6-3 to TRBJ1-2; possible D gene TRBD1, 5 bases. Germline V gene data show CDR1 as MNHEY and CDR2 as SVGEGT. The CDR3 length is 16 residues. V was trimmed by 8 bases and J by 0 bases, leaving 19 bases between them. The CDR3, as DNA: TGTGCCAGCTCCTTCCCGAGGGGACGGTCTAACTATGGCTACACCTTC. Translation gives CASSFPRGRSNYGYTF.

The chain combines TRBV12-3 or TRBV12-4 with TRBJ2-2; possibly TRBD1 for D (6 bases). The V end was cut by 9 bases, the J end by 0 bases, with 17 bases between. The CDR3 is made up of 16 amino acids. CDR3 sequence (DNA): TGTGCCAGTTGTAAAGGGGACACCCCGAACACCGGGGAGCTGTTTTTT. Translating gives CASCKGDTPNTGELFF.

The sample holds a few counts of this clonotype. The rearrangement uses TRBV20-1 and TRBJ1-2, with D unresolved. Deletions cut 6 bases from V and 8 bases from J, with 16 bases between. The length of the CDR3 is 12 residues. CDR1 and CDR2 (germline): DFQATT, SNEGSKA (reference sequence). CDR3 nucleotides: TGCAGTGCCCGGGGTAGAGGAGGGGGCTACACCTTC. Protein sequence: CSARGRGGGYTF.

V usage is TRBV2 and J usage is TRBJ1-2; unclear D gene. This CDR3 has 16 amino acids. Trimming cost V 4 bases and J 1 base, with 16 bases left between them. From germline, CDR1 is SNHLY and CDR2 FYNNEI. This CDR3 is CASSALGLLNNYGYTF. CDR3 in DNA: TGTGCCAGCAGTGCCTTAGGCCTTCTCAATAACTATGGCTACACCTTC.

This clonotype was detected ten times or more. The rearrangement joins TRBV5-1 to TRBJ2-1; TRBD1 might be the D (5 bases). CDR1 and CDR2 (germline): SGHRS, YFSETQ. The CDR3 is made up of 15 amino acids. Trimming removed 4 bases from V and 3 bases from J, with 14 bases in between. CDR3 DNA: TGCGCCAGCAGCGCAGACAGCGCCCACTACAATGAGCAGTTCTTC. Amino acid sequence: CASSADSAHYNEQFF. Complete variable domain (other parts from reference TRBV5-1 and TRBJ2-1): KAGVTQTPRYLIKTRGQQVTLSCSPISGHRSVSWYQQTPGQGLQFLFEYFSETQRNKGNFPGRFSGRQFSNSRSEMNVSTLELGDSALYLCASSADSAHYNEQFFGPGTRLTVL.

A few counts support this clonotype. V gene TRBV11-2 combines with J gene TRBJ2-7; D may correspond to TRBD1 or TRBD2 (6 bases each). Trimming cost V 3 bases and J 4 bases, with 13 bases left between them. This CDR3 is built from 14 residues. CDR1 and CDR2 (germline): SGHAT, FQNNGV. This CDR3 is CASSLGGTFYEQYF. CDR3 nucleotide sequence: TGTGCCAGCAGCTTGGGCGGGACATTTTACGAGCAGTACTTC.

V and J are TRBV6-6 and TRBJ2-5; 7 nucleotides agree with TRBD2. The CDR3 length is 14 residues. Germline V CDR1 and CDR2: MNHNY, SVGAGI (reference sequence). V gave up 7 bases and J gave up 0 bases; unmatched junction bases: 5. CDR3 in DNA: TGTGCCAGCAACCTACTAGCGCACCAAGAGACCCAGTACTTC. This sequence encodes CASNLLAHQETQYF.

J is TRBJ1-2 and V is TRBV25-1; 7 positions agree with TRBD1. CDR3 length: 14 amino acids. The germline V gene has CDR1 MGHDK and CDR2 SYGVNS. With V trimmed by 2 bases and J by 7 bases, 7 bases remained unmatched. This CDR3 reads CASSEPGTVIGYTF. CDR3 sequence (DNA): TGTGCCAGCAGTGAACCCGGGACAGTGATTGGCTACACCTTC.

This clonotype was seen only a few times. The chain carries TRBV5-1 and TRBJ2-3; 8 bases are a match to TRBD2. There are 14 residues in the CDR3. The V segment lost 6 bases and the J segment 2 bases; nucleotides outside the gene matches: 5. CDR1 SGHRS and CDR2 YFSETQ come from the germline V gene. As DNA, the CDR3 is TGCGCCAGCAAGTGGCGGGGGGTCACAGATACGCAGTATTTT. It yields the protein CASKWRGVTDTQYF.